This T cell receptor (beta chain) was recovered during a study of control samples from healthy donors and cancer patients. Here immunoSEQ multiplex PCR was the method, and the copy in TCRdb shows in-frame clones only, minus some. The data show roughly 130,000 clones, approximately 91% seen once. On this clone: The germline gene is not matched at one end of the junction; a read error may be the cause.

Germline loops: CDR1 LNHDA, CDR2 SQIVND (reference sequence). CDR3 length equals 16 residues. This clonotype was obtained from a man between 50 and 59 years old in good health. The sample comprised blood. The chain uses TRBV19 and TRBJ1-2, with 7 bases that match TRBD1. The CDR3 DNA reads as TGTGCCAGTCGTATTCCCCGGGACAGCGCAGTATTGGGCTACACCTTC. Translated: CASRIPRDSAVLGYTF.